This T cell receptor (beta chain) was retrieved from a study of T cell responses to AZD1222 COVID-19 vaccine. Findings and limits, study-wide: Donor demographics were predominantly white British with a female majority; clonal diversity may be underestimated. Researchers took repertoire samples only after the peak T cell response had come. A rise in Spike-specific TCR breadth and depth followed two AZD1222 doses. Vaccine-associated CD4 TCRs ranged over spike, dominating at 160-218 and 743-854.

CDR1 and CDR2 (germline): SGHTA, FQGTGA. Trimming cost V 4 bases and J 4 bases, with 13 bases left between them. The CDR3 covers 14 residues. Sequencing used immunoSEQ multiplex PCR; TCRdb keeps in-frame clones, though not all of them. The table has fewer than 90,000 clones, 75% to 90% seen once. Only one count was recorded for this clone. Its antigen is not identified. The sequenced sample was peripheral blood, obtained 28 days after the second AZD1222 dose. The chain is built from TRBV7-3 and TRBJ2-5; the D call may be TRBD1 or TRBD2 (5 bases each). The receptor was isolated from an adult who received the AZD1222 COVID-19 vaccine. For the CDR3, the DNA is TGTGCCAGCAGCTGGGACGCCGGTGTAGAGACCCAGTACTTC. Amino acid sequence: CASSWDAGVETQYF.